In its sample, the clone carrying this T cell receptor beta chain was seen a few times. Sequencing was performed with immunoSEQ multiplex PCR; in TCRdb, only in-frame clones are kept and a portion is missing. Of about 120,000 clones in the sample, 86% were seen once. The sample is drawn from a study of PD-L1 blockade in urothelial cancer. Trimming cost V 3 bases and J 3 bases; bases outside gene matches: 6. Germline lookup yields CDR1 SGHRS and CDR2 YFSETQ. This CDR3 contains 15 residues. The time point was: peripheral blood 6 weeks after treatment start. The source material was PBMCs, sampled around atezolizumab (anti-PD-L1) treatment. J is TRBJ2-4 and V is TRBV5-1; 7 nucleotides match TRBD1. The TCR originated in a man aged 50 to 60 with urothelial cancer. The CDR3 here is CASSWGQQNKNIQYF. In DNA form, the CDR3 reads TGCGCCAGCAGCTGGGGACAGCAGAACAAAAACATTCAGTACTTC.